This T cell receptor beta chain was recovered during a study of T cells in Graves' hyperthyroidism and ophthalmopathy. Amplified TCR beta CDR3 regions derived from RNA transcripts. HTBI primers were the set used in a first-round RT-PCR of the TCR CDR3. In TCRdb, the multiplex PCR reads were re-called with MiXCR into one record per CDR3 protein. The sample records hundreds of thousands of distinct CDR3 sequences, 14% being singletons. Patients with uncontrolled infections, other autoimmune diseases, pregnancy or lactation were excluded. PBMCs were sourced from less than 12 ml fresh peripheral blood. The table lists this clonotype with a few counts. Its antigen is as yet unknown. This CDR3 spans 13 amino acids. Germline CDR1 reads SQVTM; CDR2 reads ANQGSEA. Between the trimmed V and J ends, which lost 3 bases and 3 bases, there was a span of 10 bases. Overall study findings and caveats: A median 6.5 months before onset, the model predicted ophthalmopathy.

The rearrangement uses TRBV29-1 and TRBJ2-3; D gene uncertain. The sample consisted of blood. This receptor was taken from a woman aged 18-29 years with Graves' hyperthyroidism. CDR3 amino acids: CSVDRPETDTQYF. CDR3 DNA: TGCAGCGTTGACCGCCCCGAGACAGATACGCAGTATTTT.